This entry lists 27 T cell receptor beta chains sequenced from one sample in a study of OX40 agonist ivuxolimab in advanced cancers. Assay used: immunoSEQ multiplex PCR; TCRdb lists only in-frame clones, some missing. The sample consists of around 46,000 clones, over 75% of them appearing once. This sample comprised CD4+ or CD8+ T cells sorted from blood, obtained in a trial of the OX40 agonist ivuxolimab. These TCRs come from an adult with an advanced solid tumor such as melanoma, head and neck, liver or kidney cancer.

The rearrangement links TRBV5-1 to TRBJ2-7, with D possibly TRBD1 on 5 matching bases. The CDR3 is made up of 14 amino acids. V was pared by 4 bases and J by 4 bases, with 15 bases between. Per the germline V gene, CDR1 is SGHRS and CDR2 is YFSETQ. Written as DNA, the CDR3 is TGCGCCAGCAGCCCCTCAGGGCCCGTATACGAGCAGTACTTC. Protein product: CASSPSGPVYEQYF.

This chain links TRBV29-1 with TRBJ1-1; weak D call: TRBD1 (6 bases). V shed 6 bases and J shed 6 bases, with 17 bases lying between them. The CDR3 runs 13 residues. Germline values: CDR1 SQVTM, CDR2 ANQGSEA. The CDR3 region is CSVLQGLGAEAFF. As DNA, the CDR3 is TGCAGCGTGCTACAGGGCTTAGGGGCTGAAGCTTTCTTT.

This clone was seen more than once but under ten times. The chain uses TRBV5-1 and TRBJ1-2; D might be TRBD1 (5 bases). Looked up from germline, CDR1 is SGHRS and CDR2 is YFSETQ. This CDR3 region has 14 residues. V was pared by 0 bases and J by 5 bases, with 11 bases between. The CDR3 DNA reads as TGCGCCAGCAGCTTGGATGGGGGATTATATGGCTACACCTTC. This gives the protein CASSLDGGLYGYTF.

The V call is TRBV7-2, the J call TRBJ1-2; 9 bases map to TRBD1. The germline CDR1 and CDR2 sequences are SGHTA and FQGNSA. The CDR3 has 16 amino acids. Losses at the gene ends were 1 base for V and 4 bases for J; bases not matched to a gene: 7. CDR3 sequence (DNA): TGTGCCAGCAGCTTAGGCGGACAGGGGTGGACCTATGGCTACACCTTC. Protein: CASSLGGQGWTYGYTF.

The chain uses TRBV4-1 and TRBJ2-7; 7 nucleotides align to TRBD1. From germline, CDR1 is MGHRA and CDR2 YSYEKL. The CDR3 is 14 residues long. V was clipped by 2 bases and J by 2 bases; unmatched bases: 3. The CDR3 reads CASSQKTGTYEQYF. The CDR3 region has the DNA TGCGCCAGCAGCCAAAAGACAGGGACCTACGAGCAGTACTTC.

The rearrangement links TRBV5-1 to TRBJ1-1, with unresolved D. Deletions cut 1 base from V and 3 bases from J, with 10 bases between. Per germline, CDR1 SGHRS and CDR2 YFSETQ. This CDR3 is 14 amino acids long. The CDR3 sequence is CASSLSGSDTEAFF. As DNA, the CDR3 is TGCGCCAGCAGCTTGTCCGGGAGCGACACTGAAGCTTTCTTT.

The chain couples TRBV28 to TRBJ2-1; no definite D call. Trimming took off 6 bases at V and 6 bases at J, with 9 bases between the two ends. The CDR3 consists of 12 residues. Germline V gene lookup returns CDR1 MDHEN and CDR2 SYDVKM. CDR3 nucleotide sequence: TGTGCCAGCAGGTCTTCTAGCAATGAGCAGTTCTTC. Translating gives CASRSSSNEQFF.

This chain connects TRBV9 to TRBJ1-2, with 9 positions matching TRBD1. V gave up 3 bases and J gave up 2 bases; unmatched junction bases: 8. CDR3 size: 16 residues. In germline, CDR1 is SGDLS, CDR2 YYNGEE. This CDR3 is CASSGTGVNLNYGYTF. The CDR3 nucleotides read TGTGCCAGCAGCGGGACAGGGGTCAACTTGAACTATGGCTACACCTTC.

The chain uses TRBV6-5 and TRBJ2-7; TRBD2 matches 13 bases. The V and J ends lost 4 bases and 3 bases, in that order; junction bases with no gene match: 3. This CDR3 spans 15 amino acids. Germline V lookup: CDR1 MNHEY, CDR2 SVGAGI. The CDR3 sequence is CASSLLAGGHYEQYF. The CDR3 DNA reads TGTGCCAGCAGTTTACTAGCGGGAGGGCACTACGAGCAGTACTTC.

The chain couples TRBV5-4 to TRBJ2-3; TRBD2 matches at 14 bases. Losses at the gene ends were 5 bases for V and 2 bases for J; bases not matched to a gene: 4. CDR3 length: 16 amino acids. From germline, CDR1 is SGHNT and CDR2 YYREEE (reference sequence). Here the CDR3 reads CASSWTSGGFTDTQYF. CDR3 DNA sequence: TGTGCCAGCAGTTGGACTAGCGGGGGGTTCACAGATACGCAGTATTTT.

The V and J genes are TRBV7-3 and TRBJ2-1; 8 positions match TRBD2. Trimming at V came to 5 bases and at J to 5 bases, leaving 11 bases not matched to a gene. CDR3 size: 16 residues. Germline V gene sequence: CDR1 SGHTA, CDR2 FQGTGA. The CDR3 is CASSHGAGGTNNEQFF. The CDR3 DNA reads as TGTGCCAGCAGCCATGGGGCGGGGGGAACAAACAATGAGCAGTTCTTC.

In this sample, this clone turned up a few times. V usage is TRBV2 and J usage is TRBJ1-5; D may be TRBD1 (6 bases). CDR3 size: 14 residues. Germline V gene data show CDR1 as SNHLY and CDR2 as FYNNEI. Trimming removed 4 bases from V and 1 base from J, with 8 bases in between. The CDR3 sequence: CASSGGQSNQPQHF. CDR3 nucleotides: TGTGCCAGCAGTGGCGGACAGAGCAATCAGCCCCAGCATTTT.

The V call is TRBV2, the J call TRBJ1-2; no definite D call. CDR1 and CDR2 (germline): SNHLY, FYNNEI. The CDR3 length is 10 residues. The ends were cut back, 2 bases at V and 8 bases at J, with 3 bases in the middle. The CDR3 here is CASSEKGYTF. CDR3 in DNA: TGTGCCAGCAGTGAAAAGGGCTACACCTTC.

The chain is built from TRBV19 and TRBJ1-2; possibly TRBD1 for D (6 bases). Germline V CDR1 and CDR2: LNHDA, SQIVND (reference sequence). V lost 6 bases to trimming and J lost 0 bases, with 14 bases between them. The CDR3 runs to 15 residues. CDR3 amino acids: CASSSQGRANYGYTF. The CDR3 bases are TGTGCCAGTAGCAGCCAGGGGCGAGCTAACTATGGCTACACCTTC.

The chain employs TRBV9 and TRBJ2-1; a possible D gene is TRBD1 (6 bases). The V gene lost 4 bases and the J gene lost 4 bases, with 12 bases spanning the gap. Germline V gives CDR1 SGDLS, CDR2 YYNGEE. The CDR3 length is 14 residues. The CDR3, as DNA: TGTGCCAGCAGCCCCACAGGGATTTACAATGAGCAGTTCTTC. Its protein is CASSPTGIYNEQFF.

V is TRBV10-3 and J is TRBJ2-7, with TRBD1 matching 9 bases. Germline CDR1 reads ENHRY; CDR2 reads SYGVKD. J gave up 3 bases and V 2 bases, and 2 bases lay outside the gene matches. The length of the CDR3 is 14 residues. CDR3 sequence: CAISEGTGFYEQYF. CDR3 bases: TGTGCCATCAGTGAGGGGACAGGGTTCTACGAGCAGTACTTC.

V gene TRBV4-1 combines with J gene TRBJ1-6; possibly TRBD1 for D (5 bases). The CDR3 spans 16 residues. Trimming cost V 1 base and J 0 bases, with 7 bases left between them. CDR1 is MGHRA and CDR2 is YSYEKL in the germline V gene. CDR3 sequence (DNA): TGCGCCAGCAGCCAAGTCGACAGCTCCTATAATTCACCCCTCCACTTT. Amino acids: CASSQVDSSYNSPLHF.

The table lists this clone with a few counts. In DNA form, the CDR3 reads TGTGCCAGCAGCTTAGGGGTGGTAAAGCGGGGGTTCCAGGGAGGTGAGCAGTTCTTC. It encodes CASSLGVVKRGFQGGEQFF. The chain uses TRBV7-2 and TRBJ2-1; 8 bases are shared with TRBD2. The CDR3 sequence is 19 residues long. V trimming: 1 base; J trimming: 9 bases; junction bases outside the gene matches: 20. CDR1 and CDR2 (germline): SGHTA, FQGNSA.

The V gene is TRBV28, the J gene TRBJ2-1, with 11 nucleotides matching TRBD2. The germline gives CDR1 MDHEN, CDR2 SYDVKM. J lost 8 bases, V lost 8 bases, and 11 bases had no gene match. CDR3 length: 15 residues. CDR3 DNA: TGTGCCAGCGTTCGACTAGCGGGGTTAAAGTATGAGCAGTTCTTC. Translation: CASVRLAGLKYEQFF.

The V call is TRBV5-5, the J call TRBJ2-1; D gene ambiguous. This CDR3 spans 11 amino acids. Looked up from germline, CDR1 is SGHKS and CDR2 is YYEKEE (reference sequence). The ends were cut back, 2 bases at V and 7 bases at J, with 4 bases in the middle. CDR3 in DNA: TGTGCCAGCAGCTTCTGGAATGAGCAGTTCTTC. Its translation is CASSFWNEQFF.

This clone was picked up a small number of times. The V gene is TRBV2, the J gene TRBJ1-5, with 9 bases aligning to TRBD1. The CDR3 has 14 residues. The J segment lost 7 bases and the V segment lost 5 bases, leaving 6 bases of the junction unmatched. Germline V gene lookup returns CDR1 SNHLY and CDR2 FYNNEI. CDR3 protein: CASSPQGARQPQHF. The CDR3 DNA is TGTGCCAGCAGTCCACAGGGGGCGCGGCAGCCCCAGCATTTT.

This clone was detected once. This sequence joins TRBV5-4 and TRBJ2-3, with a tentative D call TRBD2 (6 bases). The germline V and J ends were trimmed by 5 bases and 1 base, with 17 bases remaining between them. CDR3 length: 16 amino acids. CDR1 and CDR2 (germline): SGHNT, YYREEE (reference sequence). For the CDR3, the DNA is TGTGCCAGCAGTTACTCGAGGGACTTCCGCACAGATACGCAGTATTTT. This sequence encodes CASSYSRDFRTDTQYF.

This clone was seen at least ten times. This rearrangement joins TRBV7-2 to TRBJ2-7; D assignment may be TRBD1 or TRBD2 (5 bases each). Germline lookup yields CDR1 SGHTA and CDR2 FQGNSA. V lost 3 bases, J lost 0 bases, and 12 bases lay in between. There are 15 residues in the CDR3. DNA of the CDR3: TGTGCCAGCAGCTTGGGGGACCCTAGCTCCTACGAGCAGTACTTC. It codes for CASSLGDPSSYEQYF.

CDR3 bases: TGTGCCAGCAGCTTACCCACAGATACGCAGTATTTT. Its translation: CASSLPTDTQYF. The chain combines TRBV28 with TRBJ2-3; D is ambiguous. The V gene's germline CDR1 is MDHEN and CDR2 SYDVKM. V dropped 6 bases and J dropped 2 bases, with 6 bases sitting between them. This CDR3 has 12 amino acids.

This chain links TRBV18 with TRBJ2-7; perhaps TRBD1 as D (5 bases). CDR1 and CDR2 (germline): KGHSH, LQKENI. The CDR3 is 15 residues long. Trimming stripped 3 bases from V and 4 bases from J, with 16 bases between. CDR3: CASSPKDGGHYEQYF. The CDR3 DNA sequence: TGTGCCAGCTCACCGAAGGACGGCGGACATTACGAGCAGTACTTC.

V gene TRBV18 combines with J gene TRBJ2-3; 10 nucleotides line up with TRBD1. V lost 3 bases and J lost 2; bases outside the gene matches: 5. This CDR3 region has 16 residues. Looked up from germline, CDR1 is KGHSH and CDR2 is LQKENI. In DNA form, the CDR3 reads TGTGCCAGCTCACCGGGGACAGGGGATTTCACAGATACGCAGTATTTT. Amino acids: CASSPGTGDFTDTQYF.

In this sample, this clone turned up many times. CDR3 nucleotide sequence: TGTGCCAGCAGCTGGACAGTGAACACTGAAGCTTTCTTT. Translated: CASSWTVNTEAFF. The rearrangement joins TRBV7-2 to TRBJ1-1; the D gene is possibly TRBD1 (6 bases). Trimming shortened V by 4 bases and J by 0 bases, and 6 bases separated the two germline ends. Germline lookup yields CDR1 SGHTA and CDR2 FQGNSA. The CDR3 is made up of 13 amino acids.